This T cell receptor (beta chain) was obtained from a study of beta chain features in type 1 diabetes. On average, the one heparinised blood draw given by each donor was 90 to 150 mL. Germline V lookup: CDR1 SEHNR, CDR2 FQNEAQ (reference sequence). CDR3 size: 12 residues. The V end lost 5 bases, the J end lost 5 bases, and 6 bases lay between the germline ends. Expressed TCRB transcripts were sequenced, since all the RNA that had been isolated was reverse transcribed. Only in-frame clones appear in the TCRdb table, and some are missing; sequencing was by immunoSEQ multiplex PCR. Among some 150,000 clones listed, 40% to 55% were seen once.

Sequencing used Tregs from blood. This sequence was found in a man aged 18 to 30 in good health. This chain uses TRBV7-9 with TRBJ2-2, with a weak D call TRBD1 (6 bases). In nucleotides, the CDR3 is TGTGCCAGCAGCACAGGGACCGGGGAGCTGTTTTTT. Its protein product is CASSTGTGELFF.